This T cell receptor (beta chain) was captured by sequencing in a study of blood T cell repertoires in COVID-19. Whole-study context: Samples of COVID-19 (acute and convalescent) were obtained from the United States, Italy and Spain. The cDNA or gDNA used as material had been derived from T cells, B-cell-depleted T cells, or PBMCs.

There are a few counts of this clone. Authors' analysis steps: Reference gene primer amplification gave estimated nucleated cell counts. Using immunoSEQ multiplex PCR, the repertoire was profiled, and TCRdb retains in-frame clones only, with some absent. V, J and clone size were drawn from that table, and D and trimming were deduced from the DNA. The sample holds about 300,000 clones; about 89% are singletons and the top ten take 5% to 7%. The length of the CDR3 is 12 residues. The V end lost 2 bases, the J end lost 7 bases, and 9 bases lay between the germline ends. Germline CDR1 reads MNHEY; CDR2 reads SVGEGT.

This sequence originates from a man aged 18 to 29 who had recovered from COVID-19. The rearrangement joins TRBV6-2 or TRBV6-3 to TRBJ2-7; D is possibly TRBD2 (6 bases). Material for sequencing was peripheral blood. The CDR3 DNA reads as TGTGCCAGCAGTTACGGCCGGGGGGAGCAGTACTTC. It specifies CASSYGRGEQYF.